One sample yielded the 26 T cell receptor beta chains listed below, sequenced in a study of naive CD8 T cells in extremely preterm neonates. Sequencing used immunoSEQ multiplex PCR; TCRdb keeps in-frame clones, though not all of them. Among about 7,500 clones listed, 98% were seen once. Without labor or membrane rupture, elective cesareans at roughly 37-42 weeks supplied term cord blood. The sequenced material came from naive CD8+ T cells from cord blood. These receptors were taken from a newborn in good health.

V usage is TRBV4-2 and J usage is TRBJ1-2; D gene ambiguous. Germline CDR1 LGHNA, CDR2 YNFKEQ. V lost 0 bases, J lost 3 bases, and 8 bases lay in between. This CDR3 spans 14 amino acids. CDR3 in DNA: TGTGCCAGCAGCCAAGAGAAGGGAGACTATGGCTACACCTTC. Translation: CASSQEKGDYGYTF.

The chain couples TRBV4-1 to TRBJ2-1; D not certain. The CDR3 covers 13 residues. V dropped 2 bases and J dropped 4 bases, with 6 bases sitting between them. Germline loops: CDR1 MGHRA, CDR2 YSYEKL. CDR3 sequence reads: CASSQSRYNEQFF. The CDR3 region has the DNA TGCGCCAGCAGCCAATCCAGGTACAATGAGCAGTTCTTC.

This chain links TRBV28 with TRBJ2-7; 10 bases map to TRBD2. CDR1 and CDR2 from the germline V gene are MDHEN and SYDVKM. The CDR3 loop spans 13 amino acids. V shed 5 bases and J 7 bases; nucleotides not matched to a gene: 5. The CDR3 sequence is CASSPLAGREQYF. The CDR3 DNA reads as TGTGCCAGCAGTCCACTAGCGGGGAGGGAGCAGTACTTC. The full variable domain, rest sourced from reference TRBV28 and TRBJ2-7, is DVKVTQSSRYLVKRTGEKVFLECVQDMDHENMFWYRQDPGLGLRLIYFSYDVKMKEKGDIPEGYSVSREKKERFSLILESASTNQTSMYLCASSPLAGREQYFGPGTRLTVT.

The CDR3: CASSQDPDGQGINTIYF. Here the CDR3 DNA reads TGCGCCAGCAGCCAAGATCCGGACGGACAAGGCATTAACACCATATATTTT. V and J are TRBV4-1 and TRBJ1-3, with a tentative D call TRBD1 (5 bases). Germline V gene sequence: CDR1 MGHRA, CDR2 YSYEKL. Trimming took 0 bases from V and 7 from J, leaving 19 bases between them. The length of the CDR3 is 17 residues.

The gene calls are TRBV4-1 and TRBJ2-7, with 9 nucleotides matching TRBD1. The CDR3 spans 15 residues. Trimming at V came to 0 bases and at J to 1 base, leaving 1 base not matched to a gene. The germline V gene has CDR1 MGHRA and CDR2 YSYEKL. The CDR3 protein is CASSQEQGASYEQYF. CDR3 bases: TGCGCCAGCAGCCAAGAACAGGGGGCGTCCTACGAGCAGTACTTC.

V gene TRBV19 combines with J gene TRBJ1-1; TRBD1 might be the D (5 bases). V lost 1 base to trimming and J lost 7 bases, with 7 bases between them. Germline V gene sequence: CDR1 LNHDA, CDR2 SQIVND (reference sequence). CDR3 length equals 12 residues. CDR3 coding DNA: TGTGCCAGTAGTATAGGACAGAGTGAAGCTTTCTTT. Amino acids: CASSIGQSEAFF.

This CDR3 is CASSQDLWTIGANVLTF. The CDR3 DNA reads as TGCGCCAGCAGCCAAGATCTTTGGACAATCGGGGCCAACGTCCTGACTTTC. This chain connects TRBV4-3 to TRBJ2-6; TRBD1 might be the D (5 bases). The V end was cut by 0 bases, the J end by 4 bases, with 13 bases between. The CDR3 length is 17 residues. CDR1 is LGHNA, CDR2 YSLEER, per germline.

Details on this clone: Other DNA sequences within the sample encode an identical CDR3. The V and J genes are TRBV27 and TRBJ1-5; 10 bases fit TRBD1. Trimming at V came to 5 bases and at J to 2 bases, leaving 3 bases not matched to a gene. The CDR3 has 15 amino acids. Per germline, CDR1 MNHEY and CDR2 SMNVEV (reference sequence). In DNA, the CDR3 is TGTGCCAGCAGTCCAGGGACAGGGGGCAATCAGCCCCAGCATTTT. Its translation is CASSPGTGGNQPQHF.

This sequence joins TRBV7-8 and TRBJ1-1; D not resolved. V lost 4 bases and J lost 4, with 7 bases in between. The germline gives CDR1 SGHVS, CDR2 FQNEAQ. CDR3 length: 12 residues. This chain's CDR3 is CASSWSGTEAFF. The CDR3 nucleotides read TGTGCCAGCAGCTGGTCGGGCACTGAAGCTTTCTTT. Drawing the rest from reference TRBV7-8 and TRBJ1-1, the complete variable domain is GAGVSQSPRYKVAKRGQDVALRCDPISGHVSLFWYQQALGQGPEFLTYFQNEAQLDKSGLPSDRFFAERPEGSVSTLKIQRTQQEDSAVYLCASSWSGTEAFFGQGTRLTVV.

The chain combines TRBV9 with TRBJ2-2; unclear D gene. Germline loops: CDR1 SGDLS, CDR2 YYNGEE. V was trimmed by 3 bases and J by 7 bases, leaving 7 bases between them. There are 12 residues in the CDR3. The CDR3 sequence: CASSALNGELFF. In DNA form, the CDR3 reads TGTGCCAGCAGCGCCCTTAACGGGGAGCTGTTTTTT.

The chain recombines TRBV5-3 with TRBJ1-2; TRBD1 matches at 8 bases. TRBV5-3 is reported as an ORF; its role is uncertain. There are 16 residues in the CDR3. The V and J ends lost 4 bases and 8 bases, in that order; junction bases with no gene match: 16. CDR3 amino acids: CARSSLGQGRESGYTF. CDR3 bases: TGTGCCAGAAGCAGCCTAGGACAGGGAAGAGAGAGCGGCTACACCTTC.

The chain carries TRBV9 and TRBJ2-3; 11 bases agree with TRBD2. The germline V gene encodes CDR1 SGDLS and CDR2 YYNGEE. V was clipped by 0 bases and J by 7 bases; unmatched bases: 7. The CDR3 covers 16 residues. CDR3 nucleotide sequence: TGTGCCAGCAGCGTAGGGGCTAGCGGGGGGACAAATACGCAGTATTTT. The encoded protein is CASSVGASGGTNTQYF.

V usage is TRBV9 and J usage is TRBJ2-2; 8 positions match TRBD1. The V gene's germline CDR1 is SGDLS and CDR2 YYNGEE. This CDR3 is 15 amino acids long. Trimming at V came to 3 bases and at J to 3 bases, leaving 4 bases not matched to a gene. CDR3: CASSAPDRDTGELFF. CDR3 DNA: TGTGCCAGCAGCGCGCCGGACAGGGACACCGGGGAGCTGTTTTTT.

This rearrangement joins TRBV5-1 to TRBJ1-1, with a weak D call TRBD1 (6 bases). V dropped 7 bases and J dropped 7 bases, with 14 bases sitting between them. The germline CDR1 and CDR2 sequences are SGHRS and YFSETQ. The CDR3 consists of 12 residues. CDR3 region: CASATQGGEAFF. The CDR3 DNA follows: TGCGCCAGCGCTACACAGGGCGGTGAAGCTTTCTTT.

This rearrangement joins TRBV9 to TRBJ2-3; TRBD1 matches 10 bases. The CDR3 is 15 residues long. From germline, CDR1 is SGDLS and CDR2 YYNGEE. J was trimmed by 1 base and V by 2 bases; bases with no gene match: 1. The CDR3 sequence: CASSVGTGGTDTQYF. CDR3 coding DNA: TGTGCCAGCAGCGTGGGGACAGGGGGCACAGATACGCAGTATTTT.

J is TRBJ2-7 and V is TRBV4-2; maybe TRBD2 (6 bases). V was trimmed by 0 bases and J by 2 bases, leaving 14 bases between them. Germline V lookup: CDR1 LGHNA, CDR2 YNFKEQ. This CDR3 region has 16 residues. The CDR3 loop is CASSQEGDGLPYEQYF. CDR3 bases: TGTGCCAGCAGCCAAGAAGGGGACGGACTACCCTACGAGCAGTACTTC.

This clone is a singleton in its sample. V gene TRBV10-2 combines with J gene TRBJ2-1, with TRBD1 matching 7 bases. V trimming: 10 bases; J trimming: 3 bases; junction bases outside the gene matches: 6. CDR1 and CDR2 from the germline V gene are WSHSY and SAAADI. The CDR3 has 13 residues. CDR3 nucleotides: TGCGCCACCCATGGGACAGTCTACAATGAGCAGTTCTTC. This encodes CATHGTVYNEQFF.

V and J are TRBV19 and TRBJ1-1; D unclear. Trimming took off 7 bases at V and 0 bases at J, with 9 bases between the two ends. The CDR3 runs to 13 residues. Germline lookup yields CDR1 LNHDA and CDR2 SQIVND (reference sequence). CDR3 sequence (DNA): TGTGCCAGTAAGCTGTCCATGAACACTGAAGCTTTCTTT. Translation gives CASKLSMNTEAFF. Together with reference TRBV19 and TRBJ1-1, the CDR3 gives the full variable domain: DGGITQSPKYLFRKEGQNVTLSCEQNLNHDAMYWYRQDPGQGLRLIYYSQIVNDFQKGDIAEGYSVSREKKESFPLTVTSAQKNPTAFYLCASKLSMNTEAFFGQGTRLTVV.

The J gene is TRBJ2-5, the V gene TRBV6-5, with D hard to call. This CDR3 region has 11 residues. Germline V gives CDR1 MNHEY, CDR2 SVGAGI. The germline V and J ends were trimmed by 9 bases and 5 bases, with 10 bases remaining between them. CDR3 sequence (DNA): TGTGCCAGTTCCCTTATGGAGACCCAGTACTTC. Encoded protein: CASSLMETQYF.

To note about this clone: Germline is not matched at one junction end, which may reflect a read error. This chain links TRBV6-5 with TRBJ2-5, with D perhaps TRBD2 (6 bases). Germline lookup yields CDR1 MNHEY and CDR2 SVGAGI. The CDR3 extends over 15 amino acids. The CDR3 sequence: CASTLRAGSQATQYF. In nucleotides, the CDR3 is TGTGCCAGCACCCTCCGGGCGGGGAGCCAAGCGACCCAGTACTTC.

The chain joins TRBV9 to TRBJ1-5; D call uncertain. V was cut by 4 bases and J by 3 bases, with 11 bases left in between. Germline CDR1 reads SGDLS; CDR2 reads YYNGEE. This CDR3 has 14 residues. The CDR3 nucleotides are TGTGCCAGCAGCCCGGAGGGCTCCAATCAGCCCCAGCATTTT. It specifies CASSPEGSNQPQHF. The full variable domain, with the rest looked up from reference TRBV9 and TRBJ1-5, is DSGVTQTPKHLITATGQRVTLRCSPRSGDLSVYWYQQSLDQGLQFLIQYYNGEERAKGNILERFSAQQFPDLHSELNLSSLELGDSALYFCASSPEGSNQPQHFGDGTRLSIL.

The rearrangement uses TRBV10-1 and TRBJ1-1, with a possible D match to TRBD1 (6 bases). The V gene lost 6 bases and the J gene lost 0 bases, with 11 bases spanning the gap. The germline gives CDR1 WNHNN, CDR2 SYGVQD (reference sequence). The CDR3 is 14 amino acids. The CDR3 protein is CASSPDRVNTEAFF. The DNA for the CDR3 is TGCGCCAGCAGCCCGGACAGAGTGAACACTGAAGCTTTCTTT.

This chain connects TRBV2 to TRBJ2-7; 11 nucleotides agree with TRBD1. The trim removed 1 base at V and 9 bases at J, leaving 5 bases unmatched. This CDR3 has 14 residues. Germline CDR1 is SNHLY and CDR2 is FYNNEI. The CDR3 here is CASSEGTGGRLQYF. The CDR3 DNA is TGTGCCAGCAGTGAAGGGACAGGGGGCCGGCTGCAGTACTTC.

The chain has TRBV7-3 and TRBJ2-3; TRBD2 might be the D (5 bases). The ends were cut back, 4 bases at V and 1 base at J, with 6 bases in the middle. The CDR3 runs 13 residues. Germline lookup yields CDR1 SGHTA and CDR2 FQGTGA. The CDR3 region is CASSSGGTDTQYF. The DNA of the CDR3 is TGTGCCAGCAGCTCCGGGGGCACAGATACGCAGTATTTT.

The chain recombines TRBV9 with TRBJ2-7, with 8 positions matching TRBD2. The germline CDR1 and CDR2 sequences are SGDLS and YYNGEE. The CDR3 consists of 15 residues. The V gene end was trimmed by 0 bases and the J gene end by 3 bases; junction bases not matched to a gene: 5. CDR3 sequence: CASSVGGGGSYEQYF. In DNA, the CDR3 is TGTGCCAGCAGCGTAGGCGGCGGGGGGAGCTACGAGCAGTACTTC. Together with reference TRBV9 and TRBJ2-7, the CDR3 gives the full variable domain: DSGVTQTPKHLITATGQRVTLRCSPRSGDLSVYWYQQSLDQGLQFLIQYYNGEERAKGNILERFSAQQFPDLHSELNLSSLELGDSALYFCASSVGGGGSYEQYFGPGTRLTVT.

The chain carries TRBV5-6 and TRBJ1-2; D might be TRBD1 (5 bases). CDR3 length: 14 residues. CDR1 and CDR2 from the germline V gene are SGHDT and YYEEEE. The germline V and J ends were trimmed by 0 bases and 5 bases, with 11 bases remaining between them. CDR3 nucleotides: TGTGCCAGCAGCTTGGGGCAGGGTCCGTATGGCTACACCTTC. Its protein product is CASSLGQGPYGYTF.